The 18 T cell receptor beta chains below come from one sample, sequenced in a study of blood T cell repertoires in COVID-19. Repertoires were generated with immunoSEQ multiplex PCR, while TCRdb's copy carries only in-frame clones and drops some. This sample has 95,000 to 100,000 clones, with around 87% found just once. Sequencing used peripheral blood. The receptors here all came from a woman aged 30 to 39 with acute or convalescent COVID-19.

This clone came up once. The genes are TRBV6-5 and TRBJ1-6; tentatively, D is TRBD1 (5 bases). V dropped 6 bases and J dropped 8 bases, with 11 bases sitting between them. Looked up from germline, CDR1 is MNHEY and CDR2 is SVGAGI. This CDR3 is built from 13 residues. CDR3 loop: CASRTVGDSPLHF. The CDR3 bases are TGTGCCAGCAGGACAGTAGGGGATTCACCCCTCCACTTT.

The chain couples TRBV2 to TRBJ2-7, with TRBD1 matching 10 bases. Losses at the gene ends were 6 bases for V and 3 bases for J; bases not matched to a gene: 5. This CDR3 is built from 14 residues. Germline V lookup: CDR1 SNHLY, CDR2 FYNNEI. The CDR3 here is CASSGTGDGYEQYF. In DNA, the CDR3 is TGTGCCAGCAGCGGGACAGGGGACGGCTACGAGCAGTACTTC.

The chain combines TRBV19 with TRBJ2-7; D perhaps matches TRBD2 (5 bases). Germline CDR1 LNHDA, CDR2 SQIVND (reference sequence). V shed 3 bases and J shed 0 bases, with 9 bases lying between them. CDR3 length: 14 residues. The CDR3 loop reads CASSIRTGSYEQYF. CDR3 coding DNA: TGTGCCAGTAGTATCCGGACTGGCTCCTACGAGCAGTACTTC.

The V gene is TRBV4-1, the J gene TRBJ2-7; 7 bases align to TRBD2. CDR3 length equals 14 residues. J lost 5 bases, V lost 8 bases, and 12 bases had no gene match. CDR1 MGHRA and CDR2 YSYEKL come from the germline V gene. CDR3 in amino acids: CASGRAGGFHEQYF. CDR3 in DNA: TGCGCCAGCGGACGCGCCGGGGGGTTCCACGAGCAGTACTTC.

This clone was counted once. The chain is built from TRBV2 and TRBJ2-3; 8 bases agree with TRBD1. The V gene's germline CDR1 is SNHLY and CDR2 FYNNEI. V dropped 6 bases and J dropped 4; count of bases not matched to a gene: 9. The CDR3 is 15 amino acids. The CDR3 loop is CASSAGTGGADTQYF. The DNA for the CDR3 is TGTGCCAGCAGCGCCGGGACAGGTGGGGCAGATACGCAGTATTTT. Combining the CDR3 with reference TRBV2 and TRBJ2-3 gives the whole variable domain EPEVTQTPSHQVTQMGQEVILRCVPISNHLYFYWYRQILGQKVEFLVSFYNNEISEKSEIFDDQFSVERPDGSNFTLKIRSTKLEDSAMYFCASSAGTGGADTQYFGPGTRLTVL.

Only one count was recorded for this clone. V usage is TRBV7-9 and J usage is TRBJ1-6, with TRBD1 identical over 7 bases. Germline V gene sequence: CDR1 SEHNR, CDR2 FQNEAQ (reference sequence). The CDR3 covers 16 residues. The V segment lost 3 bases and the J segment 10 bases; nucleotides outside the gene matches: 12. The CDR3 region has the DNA TGTGCCAGCAGCTTCGGAGGAGACAGGGTGGGCTCACCCCTCCACTTT. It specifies CASSFGGDRVGSPLHF.

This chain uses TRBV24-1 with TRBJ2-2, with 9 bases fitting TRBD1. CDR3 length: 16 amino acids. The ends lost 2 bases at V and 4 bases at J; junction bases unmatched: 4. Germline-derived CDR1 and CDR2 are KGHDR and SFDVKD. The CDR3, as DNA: TGTGCCACCAGTGATTCGACAGGGGGGATCACCGGGGAGCTGTTTTTT. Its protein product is CATSDSTGGITGELFF.

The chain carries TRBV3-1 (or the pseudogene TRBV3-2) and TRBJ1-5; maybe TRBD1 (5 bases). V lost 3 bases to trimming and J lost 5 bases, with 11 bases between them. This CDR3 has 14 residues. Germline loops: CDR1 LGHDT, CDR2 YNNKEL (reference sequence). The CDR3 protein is CASSHQGLDQPQHF. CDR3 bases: TGTGCCAGCAGCCATCAGGGATTGGATCAGCCCCAGCATTTT.

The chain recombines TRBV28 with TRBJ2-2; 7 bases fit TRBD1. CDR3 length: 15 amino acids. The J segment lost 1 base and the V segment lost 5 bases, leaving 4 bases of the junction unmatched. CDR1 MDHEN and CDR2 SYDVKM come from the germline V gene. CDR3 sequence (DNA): TGTGCCAGCAGTATCGGGACAGTGAACACCGGGGAGCTGTTTTTT. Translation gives CASSIGTVNTGELFF.

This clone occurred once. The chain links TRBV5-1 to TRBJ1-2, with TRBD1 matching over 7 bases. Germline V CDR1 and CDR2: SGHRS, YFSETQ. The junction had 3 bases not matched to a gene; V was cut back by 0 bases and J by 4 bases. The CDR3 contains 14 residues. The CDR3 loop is CASSLEGQFYGYTF. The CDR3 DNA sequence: TGCGCCAGCAGCTTGGAGGGACAGTTCTATGGCTACACCTTC.

The CDR3 DNA reads TGTGCCAGCAGTGAAACGGGGGAGTCTGGAAACACCATATATTTT. The encoded protein is CASSETGESGNTIYF. This rearrangement joins TRBV3-1 (or the pseudogene TRBV3-2) to TRBJ1-3; possible D gene TRBD1, 5 bases. The germline V gene encodes CDR1 LGHDT and CDR2 YNNKEL (reference sequence). CDR3 length equals 15 residues. Trimming removed 6 bases from V and 1 base from J, with 13 bases in between.

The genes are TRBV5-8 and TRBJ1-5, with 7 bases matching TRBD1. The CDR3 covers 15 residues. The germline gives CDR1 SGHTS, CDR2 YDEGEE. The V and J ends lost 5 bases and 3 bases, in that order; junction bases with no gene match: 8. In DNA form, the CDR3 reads TGTGCCAGCAGAAAACTCAGGGGGTTCAATCAGCCCCAGCATTTT. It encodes CASRKLRGFNQPQHF.

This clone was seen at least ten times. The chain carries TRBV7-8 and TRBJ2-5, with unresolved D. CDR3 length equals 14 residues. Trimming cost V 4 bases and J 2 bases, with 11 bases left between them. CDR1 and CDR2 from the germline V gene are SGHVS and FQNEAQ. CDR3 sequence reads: CASSSAQPQETQYF. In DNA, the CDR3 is TGTGCCAGCAGCTCGGCACAGCCACAAGAGACCCAGTACTTC.

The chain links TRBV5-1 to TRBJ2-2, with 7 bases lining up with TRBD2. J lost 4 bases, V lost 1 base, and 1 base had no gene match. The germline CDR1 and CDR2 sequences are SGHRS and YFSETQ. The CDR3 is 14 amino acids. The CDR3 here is CASSLRGGTGELFF. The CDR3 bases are TGCGCCAGCAGCTTGCGCGGGGGCACCGGGGAGCTGTTTTTT. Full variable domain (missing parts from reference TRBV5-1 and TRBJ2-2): KAGVTQTPRYLIKTRGQQVTLSCSPISGHRSVSWYQQTPGQGLQFLFEYFSETQRNKGNFPGRFSGRQFSNSRSEMNVSTLELGDSALYLCASSLRGGTGELFFGEGSRLTVL.

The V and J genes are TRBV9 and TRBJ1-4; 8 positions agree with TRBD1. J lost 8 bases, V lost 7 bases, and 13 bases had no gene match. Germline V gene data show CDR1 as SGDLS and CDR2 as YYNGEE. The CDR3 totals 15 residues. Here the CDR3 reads CASGASTGVREKLFF. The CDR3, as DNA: TGTGCCAGCGGAGCCTCGACAGGGGTCCGGGAAAAACTGTTTTTT. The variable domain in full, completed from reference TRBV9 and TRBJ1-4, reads DSGVTQTPKHLITATGQRVTLRCSPRSGDLSVYWYQQSLDQGLQFLIQYYNGEERAKGNILERFSAQQFPDLHSELNLSSLELGDSALYFCASGASTGVREKLFFGSGTQLSVL.

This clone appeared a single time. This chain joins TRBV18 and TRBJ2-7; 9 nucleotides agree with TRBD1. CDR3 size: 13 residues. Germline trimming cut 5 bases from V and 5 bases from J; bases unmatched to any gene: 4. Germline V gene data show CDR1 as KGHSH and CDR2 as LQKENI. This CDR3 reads CASSEDRGNEQYF. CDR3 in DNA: TGTGCCAGCTCAGAGGACAGGGGTAACGAGCAGTACTTC.

The CDR3, as DNA: TGCGCCAGCAGCTACCCCTTTGGGGGGGCAACCTACAATGAGCAGTTCTTC. Translation: CASSYPFGGATYNEQFF. The V gene is TRBV5-1, the J gene TRBJ2-1; perhaps TRBD2 as D (7 bases). Trimming left V 3 bases short and J 2 bases short, with 18 bases between. Germline V gene data show CDR1 as SGHRS and CDR2 as YFSETQ. The CDR3 spans 17 residues.

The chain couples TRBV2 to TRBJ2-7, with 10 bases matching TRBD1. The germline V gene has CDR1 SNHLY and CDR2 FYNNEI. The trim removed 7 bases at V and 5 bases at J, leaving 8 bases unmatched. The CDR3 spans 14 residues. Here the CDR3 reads CASTTTGGLNEQYF. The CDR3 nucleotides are TGTGCCAGCACTACGACAGGGGGCCTCAACGAGCAGTACTTC.